This TCR beta chain was recovered during a study of blood T cell repertoires in COVID-19. Germline values: CDR1 MDHEN, CDR2 SYDVKM. With V trimmed by 4 bases and J by 2 bases, 7 bases remained unmatched. The CDR3 covers 15 residues. Sequencing was performed with immunoSEQ multiplex PCR; in TCRdb, only in-frame clones are kept and a portion is missing. The sample shows 150,000 to 200,000 clones, roughly 90% of them seen only once. Sequencing was performed on peripheral blood. The chain joins TRBV28 to TRBJ2-7; 8 bases are a match to TRBD2. This TCR was sampled from a man aged 45 to 65 with acute or convalescent COVID-19. In nucleotides, the CDR3 is TGTGCCAGCAGTTCACCGGGACTAGGGGCCTACGAGCAGTACGTC. This encodes CASSSPGLGAYEQYV.